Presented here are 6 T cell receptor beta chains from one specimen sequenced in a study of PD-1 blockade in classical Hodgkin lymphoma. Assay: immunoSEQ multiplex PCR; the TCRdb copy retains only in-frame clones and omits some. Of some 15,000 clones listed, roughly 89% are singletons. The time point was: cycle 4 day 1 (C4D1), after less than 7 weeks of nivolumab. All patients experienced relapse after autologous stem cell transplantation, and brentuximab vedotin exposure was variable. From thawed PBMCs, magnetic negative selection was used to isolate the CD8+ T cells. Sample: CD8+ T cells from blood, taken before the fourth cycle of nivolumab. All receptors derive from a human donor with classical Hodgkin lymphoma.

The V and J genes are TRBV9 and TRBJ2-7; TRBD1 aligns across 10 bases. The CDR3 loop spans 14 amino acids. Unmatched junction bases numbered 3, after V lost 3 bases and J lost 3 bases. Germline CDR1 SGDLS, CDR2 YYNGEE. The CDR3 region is CASSADRGYYEQYF. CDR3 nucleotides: TGTGCCAGCAGCGCGGACAGGGGGTACTACGAGCAGTACTTC.

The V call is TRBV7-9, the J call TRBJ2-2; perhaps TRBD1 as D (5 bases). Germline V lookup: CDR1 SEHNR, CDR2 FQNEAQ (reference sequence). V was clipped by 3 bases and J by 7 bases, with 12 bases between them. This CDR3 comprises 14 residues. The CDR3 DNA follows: TGTGCCAGCAGCTTTTTGGCTCAGGGCGGGGAGCTGTTTTTT. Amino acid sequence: CASSFLAQGGELFF. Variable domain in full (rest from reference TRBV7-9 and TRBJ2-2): DTGVSQNPRHKITKRGQNVTFRCDPISEHNRLYWYRQTLGQGPEFLTYFQNEAQLEKSRLLSDRFSAERPKGSFSTLEIQRTEQGDSAMYLCASSFLAQGGELFFGEGSRLTVL.

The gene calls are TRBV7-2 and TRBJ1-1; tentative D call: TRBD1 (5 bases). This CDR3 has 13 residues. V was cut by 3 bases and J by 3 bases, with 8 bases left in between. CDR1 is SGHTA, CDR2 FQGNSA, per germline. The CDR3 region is CASSFGGYTEAFF. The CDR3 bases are TGTGCCAGCAGCTTTGGGGGATACACTGAAGCTTTCTTT.

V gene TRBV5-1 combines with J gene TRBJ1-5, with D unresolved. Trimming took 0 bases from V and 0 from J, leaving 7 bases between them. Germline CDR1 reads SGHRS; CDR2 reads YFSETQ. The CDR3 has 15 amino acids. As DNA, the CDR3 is TGCGCCAGCAGCTTGGATGGGTATAGCAATCAGCCCCAGCATTTT. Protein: CASSLDGYSNQPQHF.

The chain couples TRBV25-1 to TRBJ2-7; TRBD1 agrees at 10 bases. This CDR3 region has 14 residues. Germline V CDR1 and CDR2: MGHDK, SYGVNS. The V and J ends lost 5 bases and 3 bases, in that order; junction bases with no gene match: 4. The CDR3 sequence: CASSSGTGVYEQYF. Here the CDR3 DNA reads TGTGCCAGCAGTTCCGGGACAGGGGTCTACGAGCAGTACTTC.

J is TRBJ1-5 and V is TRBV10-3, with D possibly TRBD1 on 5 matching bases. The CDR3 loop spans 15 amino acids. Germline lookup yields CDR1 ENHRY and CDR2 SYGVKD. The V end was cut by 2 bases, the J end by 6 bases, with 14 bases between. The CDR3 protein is CAISEGAGDGQPQHF. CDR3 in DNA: TGTGCCATCAGTGAGGGGGCAGGTGACGGTCAGCCCCAGCATTTT.